This record covers a single T cell receptor beta chain. The antigen remains undetermined. This entry is derived from a study of cytomegalovirus exposure and HLA in healthy donors. CDR3 size: 16 residues. Per germline, CDR1 SGHTS and CDR2 YDEGEE. With V trimmed by 4 bases and J by 10 bases, 11 bases remained unmatched. PCR employed 60 Vbeta and 13 Jbeta primers. TCRdb's copy holds only in-frame clones and misses some; the assay was immunoSEQ multiplex PCR. The sample has 150,000 to 200,000 clones; 65% to 85% are singletons. Regarding the study as a whole: A later analysis reportedly identified an Asian-associated ancestry cluster as carrying fewer N-insertions than the roughly 600-donor mean. It was reported that TCR beta sequences correctly inferred the HLA-A and HLA-B alleles for most subjects. Solely CMV serostatus was available to characterize immune exposure.

This sequence was found in a boy between 2 and 10 years old in good health and CMV-seronegative. The sequencing input was PBMCs. The V call is TRBV5-8, the J call TRBJ1-6, with 10 nucleotides matching TRBD1. The CDR3 nucleotides read TGTGCCAGCAGCCTCAGGGACAGGGGTTCGGGATCACCCCTCCACTTT. Translation gives CASSLRDRGSGSPLHF.